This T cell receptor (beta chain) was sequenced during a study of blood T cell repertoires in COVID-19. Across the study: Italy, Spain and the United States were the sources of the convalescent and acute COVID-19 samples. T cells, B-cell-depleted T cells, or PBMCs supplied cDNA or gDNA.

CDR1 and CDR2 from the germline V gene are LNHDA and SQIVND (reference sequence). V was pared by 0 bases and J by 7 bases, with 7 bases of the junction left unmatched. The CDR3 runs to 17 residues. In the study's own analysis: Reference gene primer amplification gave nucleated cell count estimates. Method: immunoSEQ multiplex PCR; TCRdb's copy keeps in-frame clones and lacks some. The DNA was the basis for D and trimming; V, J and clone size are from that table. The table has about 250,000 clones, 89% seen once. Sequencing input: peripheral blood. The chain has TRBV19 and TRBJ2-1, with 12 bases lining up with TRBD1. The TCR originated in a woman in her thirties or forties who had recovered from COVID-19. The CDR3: CASSIEGGTGGRNEQFF. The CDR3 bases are TGTGCCAGTAGTATAGAAGGCGGGACAGGGGGCCGGAATGAGCAGTTCTTC. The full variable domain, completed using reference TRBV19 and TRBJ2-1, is DGGITQSPKYLFRKEGQNVTLSCEQNLNHDAMYWYRQDPGQGLRLIYYSQIVNDFQKGDIAEGYSVSREKKESFPLTVTSAQKNPTAFYLCASSIEGGTGGRNEQFFGPGTRLTVL.